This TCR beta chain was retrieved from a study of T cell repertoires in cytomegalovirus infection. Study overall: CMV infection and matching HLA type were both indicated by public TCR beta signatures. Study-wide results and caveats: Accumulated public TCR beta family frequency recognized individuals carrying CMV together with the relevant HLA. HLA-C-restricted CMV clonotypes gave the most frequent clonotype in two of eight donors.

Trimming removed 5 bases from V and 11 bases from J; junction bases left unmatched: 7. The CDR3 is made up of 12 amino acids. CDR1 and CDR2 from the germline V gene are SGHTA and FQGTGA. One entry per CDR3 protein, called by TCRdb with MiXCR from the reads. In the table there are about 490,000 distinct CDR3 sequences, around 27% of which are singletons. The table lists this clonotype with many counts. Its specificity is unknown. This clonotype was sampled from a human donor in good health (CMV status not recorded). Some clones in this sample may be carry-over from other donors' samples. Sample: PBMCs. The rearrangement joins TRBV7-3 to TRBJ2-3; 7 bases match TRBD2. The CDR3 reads CASSRGTSEQYF. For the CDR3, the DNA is TGTGCCAGCAGCCGCGGAACTAGCGAGCAGTATTTT.